This T cell receptor (beta chain) was observed in a study of T cells in Graves' hyperthyroidism and ophthalmopathy. TCR beta CDR3 sequences were amplified from RNA transcripts. First-round RT-PCR targeting the TCR CDR3 was performed with the HTBI primer set. TCRdb redid the calling of the multiplex PCR reads with MiXCR, one entry per CDR3 protein. The sample holds hundreds of thousands of distinct CDR3 sequences, approximately 15% seen once. This clonotype was picked up many times. This clonotype originated in a young woman with Graves' hyperthyroidism. Sequencing was performed on blood.

CDR3 sequence reads: CASSPGTLTDTQYF. The CDR3 DNA reads as TGTGCCAGCAGCCCCGGGACTTTAACAGATACGCAGTATTTT. The V call is TRBV13, the J call TRBJ2-3; maybe TRBD2 (6 bases). The CDR3 covers 14 residues. In germline, CDR1 is PRHDT, CDR2 FYEKMQ (reference sequence). V lost 5 bases and J lost 3, with 12 bases in between.